A selection of T cell receptor beta chains follows, all from one sample in a study of cytomegalovirus exposure and HLA in healthy donors. Sequenced by immunoSEQ multiplex PCR; TCRdb stores in-frame clones only, minus some. The table lists about 130,000 clones, less than 80% of them singletons, with around 2.1% in the top ten. The material sequenced was PBMCs. The receptor source for this set is a man in his fifties in good health and CMV-seronegative. Both conserved end residues are part of each CDR3. D genes are given only for firm matches. Rows may omit the clone size; those that give it use once, few, many or a size class.

d_call j_call v_call clone_size cdr3_nt cdr3_aa
TRBD2 TRBJ2-5 TRBV5-4 - TGTGCCAGCAGCATTGGGGGCGGGGGGAGGAAAGAGACCCAGTACTTC CASSIGGGGRKETQYF
- TRBJ1-1 TRBV4-1 few TGCGCCAGCAGCCAAGGGGCAGGGATCATCAACACTGAAGCTTTCTTT CASSQGAGIINTEAFF
- TRBJ1-5 TRBV7-9 - TGTGCCAGCAGCTTAAATGGGGCAAATCAGCCCCAGCATTTT CASSLNGANQPQHF
- TRBJ2-1 TRBV5-4 - TGTGCCAGCAGCCTTGGGGCTCAAGTCACCTACAATGAGCAGTTCTTC CASSLGAQVTYNEQFF
- TRBJ1-2 TRBV7-2 - TGTGCCAGCAGCCCGATGGACAGAATCACTAACTATGGCTACACCTTC CASSPMDRITNYGYTF
TRBD1 TRBJ1-1 TRBV18 - TGTGCCACCTCCTTAGGGACAGGGGATTTAAACACTGAAGCTTTCTTT CATSLGTGDLNTEAFF
- TRBJ1-1 TRBV6-5 - TGTGCCAGCAGAAGAGAACAGGACCGGAACACTGAAGCTTTCTTT CASRREQDRNTEAFF
TRBD2 TRBJ2-5 TRBV28 - TGTGCCAGCAGTCCCTCCGGACTAGCGGGGGAAGAGACCCAGTACTTC CASSPSGLAGEETQYF
- TRBJ2-7 TRBV5-6 - TGTGCCAGCAGCTTGGTACAGTCCCCCTACGAGCAGTACTTC CASSLVQSPYEQYF
- TRBJ1-1 TRBV11-3 - TGTGCCAGCAGCTTGCAGGTGAACACTGAAGCTTTCTTT CASSLQVNTEAFF
- TRBJ1-6 TRBV5-6 - TGTGCCAGCAGCTTGGCTAAAGTGGCCTATAATTCACCCCTCCACTTT CASSLAKVAYNSPLHF
TRBD2 TRBJ2-3 TRBV7-8 - TGTGCCAGCTCGGGGGGGCTGACAGATACGCAGTATTTT CASSGGLTDTQYF
- TRBJ2-7 TRBV5-6 once TGTGCCAGCAGCCCGGGGGACAGCCGACAGTACTTC CASSPGDSRQYF
TRBD1 TRBJ1-3 TRBV18 - TGTGCCAGCTCACCCGGGACAGCTGGAAACACCATATATTTT CASSPGTAGNTIYF
TRBD1 TRBJ1-3 TRBV7-2 once TGTGCCAGCAGCCCGGAGGACAGGGTTTGGGGTGGAAACACCATATATTTT CASSPEDRVWGGNTIYF
TRBD2 TRBJ2-7 TRBV4-2 - TGTGCCAGCAGCCAAACCGGCGGGACTAGCGGGGATCACTACGAGCAGTACTTC CASSQTGGTSGDHYEQYF
TRBD1 TRBJ2-2 TRBV7-9 - TGTTCCAGCAGCGGAAGTCCGGGACAGGGGACCGGGGAGCTGTTTTTT CSSSGSPGQGTGELFF